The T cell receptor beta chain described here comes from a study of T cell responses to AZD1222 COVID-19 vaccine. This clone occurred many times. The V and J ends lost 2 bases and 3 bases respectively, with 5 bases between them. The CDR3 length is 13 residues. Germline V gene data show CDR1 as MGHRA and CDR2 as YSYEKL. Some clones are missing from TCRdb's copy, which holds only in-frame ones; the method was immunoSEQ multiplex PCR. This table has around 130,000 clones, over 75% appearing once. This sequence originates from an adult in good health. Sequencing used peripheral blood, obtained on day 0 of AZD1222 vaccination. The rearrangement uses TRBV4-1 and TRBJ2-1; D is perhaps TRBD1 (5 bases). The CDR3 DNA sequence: TGCGCCAGCAGCCAAACAGGCTACAATGAGCAGTTCTTC. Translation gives CASSQTGYNEQFF.